A few counts support the clone carrying this T cell receptor (beta chain). As to time point: newly diagnosed GD, antithyroid drugs for less than 3 months. Generation of the TCR library employed RNA extracted from PBMCs. These data are taken from a study of regulatory T cells in long-lasting Graves disease. The CDR3 sequence is 14 residues long. Trimming cost V 2 bases and J 7 bases, with 12 bases left between them. Germline values: CDR1 MNHEY, CDR2 SVGEGT. The authors built TCR beta libraries using iRepertoire HTBI primers and Arm-PCR of CDR3 regions. TCRdb re-derived calls from the multiplex PCR reads in MiXCR, one entry per CDR3 protein. The sample lists 530,000 or so distinct CDR3 sequences; 13% were seen once. These data were also filed under a second study, of T cells in Graves' hyperthyroidism and ophthalmopathy.

Sequencing used peripheral blood mononuclear cells (PBMCs), obtained at new diagnosis, from a patient treated with antithyroid drugs. The clonotype originates from a young man with Graves disease. This chain links TRBV6-2 or TRBV6-3 with TRBJ1-5, with D possibly matching TRBD1 (5 bases). The DNA for the CDR3 is TGTGCCAGCAGTTACGACCAGGGCGGGCAGCCCCAGCATTTT. This encodes CASSYDQGGQPQHF.